This T cell receptor beta chain is from a study of T cells in Graves' hyperthyroidism and ophthalmopathy. This clonotype has a count of ten or more. TCR beta CDR3 regions were amplified from RNA. RT-PCR in the first round (using the HTBI primer set) targeted the TCR CDR3. TCRdb re-analysed the multiplex PCR reads in MiXCR, keeping a single row per CDR3 protein. Found here are roughly 400,000 distinct CDR3 sequences, 15% to 17% of them singletons; the top ten hold around a quarter. Newly diagnosed hyperthyroidism patients aged 18 to 65 years had disease lasting under 2 months. Blood was drawn at first hyperthyroidism diagnosis, before any ophthalmopathy symptoms. PBMCs were obtained from 9 to 10 ml fresh peripheral blood. This CDR3 has 13 amino acids. Looked up from germline, CDR1 is SGHTA and CDR2 is FQGNSA. V dropped 8 bases and J dropped 2 bases, with 10 bases sitting between them.

Sequenced sample: blood. The source is a woman younger than 35 with Graves' hyperthyroidism that later progressed to Graves' ophthalmopathy. The chain is built from TRBV7-2 and TRBJ2-1; maybe TRBD1 (6 bases). The CDR3 coding sequence is TGTGCCAGCGTGAAGGGGGCCTACAATGAGCAGTTCTTC. Amino acid sequence: CASVKGAYNEQFF.